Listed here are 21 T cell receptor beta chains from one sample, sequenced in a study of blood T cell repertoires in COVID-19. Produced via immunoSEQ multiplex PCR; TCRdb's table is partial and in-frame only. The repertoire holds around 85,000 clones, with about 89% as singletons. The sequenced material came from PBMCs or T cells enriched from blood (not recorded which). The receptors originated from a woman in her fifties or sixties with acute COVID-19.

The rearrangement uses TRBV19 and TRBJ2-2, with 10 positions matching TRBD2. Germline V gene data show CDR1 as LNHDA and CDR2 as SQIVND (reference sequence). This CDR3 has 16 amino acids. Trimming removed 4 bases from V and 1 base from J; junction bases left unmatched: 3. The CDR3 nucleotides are TGTGCCAGTAGTAGACGACTAGCGGGGAACACCGGGGAGCTGTTTTTT. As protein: CASSRRLAGNTGELFF.

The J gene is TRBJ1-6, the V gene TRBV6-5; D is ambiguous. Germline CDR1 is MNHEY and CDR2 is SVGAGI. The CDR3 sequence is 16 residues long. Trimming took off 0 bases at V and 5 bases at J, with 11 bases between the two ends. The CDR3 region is CASSYSRPEHNSPLHF. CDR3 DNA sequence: TGTGCCAGCAGTTACTCGAGGCCCGAGCATAATTCACCCCTCCACTTT.

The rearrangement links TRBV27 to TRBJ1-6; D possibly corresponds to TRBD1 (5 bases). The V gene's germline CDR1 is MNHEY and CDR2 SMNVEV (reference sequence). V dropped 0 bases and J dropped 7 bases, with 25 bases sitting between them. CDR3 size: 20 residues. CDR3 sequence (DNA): TGTGCCAGCAGTTTATCGGCCCCTCTGGGGGGTGCCGACCTAAATTCACCCCTCCACTTT. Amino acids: CASSLSAPLGGADLNSPLHF.

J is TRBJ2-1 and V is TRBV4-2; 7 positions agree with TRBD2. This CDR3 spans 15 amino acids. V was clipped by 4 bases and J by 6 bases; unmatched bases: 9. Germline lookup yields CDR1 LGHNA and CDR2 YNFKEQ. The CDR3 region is CASSPNLGTTNEQFF. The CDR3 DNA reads TGTGCCAGCAGCCCCAACCTCGGGACTACCAATGAGCAGTTCTTC.

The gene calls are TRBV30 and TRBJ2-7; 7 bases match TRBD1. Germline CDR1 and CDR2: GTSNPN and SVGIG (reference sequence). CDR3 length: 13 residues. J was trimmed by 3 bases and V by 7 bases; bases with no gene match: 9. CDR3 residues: CAYSGGQLYEQYF. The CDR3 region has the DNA TGTGCCTATTCAGGGGGACAGCTCTACGAGCAGTACTTC.

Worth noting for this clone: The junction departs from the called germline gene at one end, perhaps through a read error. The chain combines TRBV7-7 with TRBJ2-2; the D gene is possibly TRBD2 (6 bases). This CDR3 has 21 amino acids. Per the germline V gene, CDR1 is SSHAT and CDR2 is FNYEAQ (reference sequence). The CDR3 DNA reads TGTGCTAGCAGCCCTGCCAGCTACCCTTTTTTGGCTAGCGCGAACACCGGGGAGCTGTTTTTT. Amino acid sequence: CASSPASYPFLASANTGELFF.

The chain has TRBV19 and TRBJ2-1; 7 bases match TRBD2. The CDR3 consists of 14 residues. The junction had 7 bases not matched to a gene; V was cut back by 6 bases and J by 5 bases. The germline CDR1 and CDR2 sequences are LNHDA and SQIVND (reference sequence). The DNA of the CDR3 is TGTGCCAGTAGAAACCCTAGCGGTAACAATGAGCAGTTCTTC. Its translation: CASRNPSGNNEQFF.

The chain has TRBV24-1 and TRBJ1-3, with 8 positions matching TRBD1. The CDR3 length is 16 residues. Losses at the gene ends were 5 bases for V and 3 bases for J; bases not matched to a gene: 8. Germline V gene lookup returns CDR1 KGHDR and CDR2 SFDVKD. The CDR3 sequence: CATSVIQGADGNTIYF. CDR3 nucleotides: TGTGCCACCAGTGTAATCCAGGGGGCGGATGGAAACACCATATATTTT.

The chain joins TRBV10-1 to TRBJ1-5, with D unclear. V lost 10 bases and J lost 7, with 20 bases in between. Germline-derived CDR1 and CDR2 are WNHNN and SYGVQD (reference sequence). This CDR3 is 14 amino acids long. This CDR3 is CATSPSGMYQPQHF. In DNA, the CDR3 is TGCGCCACCAGCCCTTCGGGGATGTACCAGCCCCAGCATTTT.

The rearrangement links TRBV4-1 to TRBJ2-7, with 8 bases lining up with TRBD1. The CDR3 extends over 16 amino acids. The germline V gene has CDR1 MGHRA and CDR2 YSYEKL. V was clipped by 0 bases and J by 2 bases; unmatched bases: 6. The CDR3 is CASSQDADRVTYEQYF. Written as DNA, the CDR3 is TGCGCCAGCAGCCAAGATGCGGACAGGGTTACCTACGAGCAGTACTTC.

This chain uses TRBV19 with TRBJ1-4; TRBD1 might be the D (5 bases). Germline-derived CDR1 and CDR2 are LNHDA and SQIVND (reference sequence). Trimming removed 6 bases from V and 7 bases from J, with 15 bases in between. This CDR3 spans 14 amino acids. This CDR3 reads CASSPGREGEKLFF. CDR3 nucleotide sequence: TGTGCCAGTAGCCCGGGCAGGGAGGGTGAAAAACTGTTTTTT.

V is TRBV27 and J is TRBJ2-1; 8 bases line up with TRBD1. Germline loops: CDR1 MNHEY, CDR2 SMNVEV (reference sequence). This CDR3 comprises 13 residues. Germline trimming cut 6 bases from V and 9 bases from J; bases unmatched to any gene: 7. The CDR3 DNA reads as TGTGCCAGCAGATACACAGGGGGTGGTGAGCAGTTCTTC. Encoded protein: CASRYTGGGEQFF.

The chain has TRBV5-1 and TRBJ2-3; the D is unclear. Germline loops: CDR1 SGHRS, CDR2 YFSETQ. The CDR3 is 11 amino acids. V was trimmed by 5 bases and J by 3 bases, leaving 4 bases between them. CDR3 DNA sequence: TGCGCCAGCAGGACAACAGATACGCAGTATTTT. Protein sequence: CASRTTDTQYF.

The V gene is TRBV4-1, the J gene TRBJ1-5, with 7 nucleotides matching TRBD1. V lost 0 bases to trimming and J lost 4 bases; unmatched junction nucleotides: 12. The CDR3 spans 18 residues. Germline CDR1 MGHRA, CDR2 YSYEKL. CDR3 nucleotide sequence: TGCGCCAGCAGCCAAGATCTTGGAGTCGGGACAGATAATCAGCCCCAGCATTTT. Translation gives CASSQDLGVGTDNQPQHF.

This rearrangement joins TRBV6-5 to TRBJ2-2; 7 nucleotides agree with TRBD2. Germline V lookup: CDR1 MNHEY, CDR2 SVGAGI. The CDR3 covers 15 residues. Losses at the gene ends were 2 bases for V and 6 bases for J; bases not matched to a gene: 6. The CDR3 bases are TGTGCCAGCAGTTACCAGCGGGATGGGTCCGGGGAGCTGTTTTTT. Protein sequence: CASSYQRDGSGELFF.

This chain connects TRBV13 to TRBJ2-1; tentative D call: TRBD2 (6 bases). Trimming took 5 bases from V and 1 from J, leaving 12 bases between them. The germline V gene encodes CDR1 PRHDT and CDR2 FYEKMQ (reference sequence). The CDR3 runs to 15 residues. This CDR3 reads CASSASGGSYNEQFF. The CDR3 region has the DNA TGTGCCAGCAGCGCCTCTGGGGGGTCCTACAATGAGCAGTTCTTC.

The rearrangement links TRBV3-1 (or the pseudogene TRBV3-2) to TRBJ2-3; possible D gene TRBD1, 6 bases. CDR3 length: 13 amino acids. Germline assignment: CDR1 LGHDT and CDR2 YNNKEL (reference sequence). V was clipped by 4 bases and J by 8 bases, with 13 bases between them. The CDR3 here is CASSPLVGGTQYF. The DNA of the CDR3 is TGTGCCAGCAGCCCCCTCGTAGGGGGTACGCAGTATTTT.

The CDR3: CASSQDQGARYGYTF. CDR3 coding DNA: TGTGCCAGCAGCCAAGATCAGGGGGCGAGGTATGGCTACACCTTC. This chain connects TRBV4-2 to TRBJ1-2, with 8 bases fitting TRBD1. V shed 0 bases, J shed 5 bases, and the junction held 5 bases outside the gene matches. CDR1 is LGHNA, CDR2 YNFKEQ, per germline. CDR3 length: 15 amino acids.

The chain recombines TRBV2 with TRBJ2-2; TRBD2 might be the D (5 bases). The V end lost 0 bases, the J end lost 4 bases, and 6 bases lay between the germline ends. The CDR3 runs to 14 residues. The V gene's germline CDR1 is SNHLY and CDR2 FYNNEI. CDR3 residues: CASSEAAGTGELFF. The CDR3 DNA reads TGTGCCAGCAGTGAAGCGGCGGGCACCGGGGAGCTGTTTTTT.

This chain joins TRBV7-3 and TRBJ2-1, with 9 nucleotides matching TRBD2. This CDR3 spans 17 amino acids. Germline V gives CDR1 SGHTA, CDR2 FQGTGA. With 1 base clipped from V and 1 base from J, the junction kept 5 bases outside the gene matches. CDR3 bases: TGTGCCAGCAGCTTAAGGGCTAGCGGGGCTTCCTACAATGAGCAGTTCTTC. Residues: CASSLRASGASYNEQFF.

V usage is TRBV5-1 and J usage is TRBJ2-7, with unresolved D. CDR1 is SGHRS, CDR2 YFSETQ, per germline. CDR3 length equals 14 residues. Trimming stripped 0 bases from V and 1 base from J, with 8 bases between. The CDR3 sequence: CASSLGQSSYEQYF. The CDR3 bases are TGCGCCAGCAGCTTGGGGCAGTCTTCCTACGAGCAGTACTTC.